Listed below are T cell receptor beta chains from one sample, sequenced in a study of T-cell memory formation after mild COVID-19. Via MiXCR, TCRdb re-called the 5' RACE reads, giving one row per CDR3 protein. The sample yields fewer than 140,000 distinct CDR3 sequences, around 12% seen once. The sample comprised PBMCs or a T cell subset sorted from them (not recorded which). The receptors were sampled from an adult woman who had mild COVID-19 (a few samples of this study predate the infection). Cell type and time point are not known. CDR3s include the opening cysteine and the closing phenylalanine or tryptophan. D genes are given only for firm matches. A clone size is listed for some rows: how often the clone was seen (once, few, many), or a class if it is expanded.

cdr3_length: 16; v_call: TRBV6-5; j_call: TRBJ2-7; clone_size: few; d_call: TRBD2; cdr3_nt: TGTGCCAGCAGTTACAGGACTAGCGGGAGCCCCCACGAGCAGTACTTC; cdr3_aa: CASSYRTSGSPHEQYF
cdr3_length: 18; v_call: TRBV12-3/TRBV12-4; j_call: TRBJ1-6; clone_size: -; d_call: -; cdr3_nt: TGTGCCAGCAGTTTAGTGATCGGGGCAAGCACCTATAATTCACCCCTCCACTTT; cdr3_aa: CASSLVIGASTYNSPLHF
cdr3_length: 15; v_call: TRBV9; j_call: TRBJ1-5; clone_size: few; d_call: -; cdr3_nt: TGTGCCAGCAGCGCATCTGCGGGGGTACATCAGCCCCAGCATTTT; cdr3_aa: CASSASAGVHQPQHF
cdr3_length: 14; v_call: TRBV7-9; j_call: TRBJ2-7; clone_size: many; d_call: TRBD2; cdr3_nt: TGTGCCAGCAGCTTGACTAGCGGGAGAAACGAGCAGTACTTC; cdr3_aa: CASSLTSGRNEQYF
cdr3_length: 14; v_call: TRBV12-3/TRBV12-4; j_call: TRBJ2-2; clone_size: -; d_call: -; cdr3_nt: TGTGCCAGCGCCCCGGGACCTCTCACCGGGGAGCTGTTTTTT; cdr3_aa: CASAPGPLTGELFF
cdr3_length: 11; v_call: TRBV3-1; j_call: TRBJ1-5; clone_size: -; d_call: -; cdr3_nt: TGTGCCAGCAGCCGCCCGGGGCCCCAGCATTTT; cdr3_aa: CASSRPGPQHF
cdr3_length: 13; v_call: TRBV29-1; j_call: TRBJ2-7; clone_size: many; d_call: TRBD1; cdr3_nt: TGCAGCGTTGTGGGACAGGTAACCTACGAGCAGTACTTC; cdr3_aa: CSVVGQVTYEQYF
cdr3_length: 12; v_call: TRBV7-9; j_call: TRBJ2-1; clone_size: many; d_call: -; cdr3_nt: TGTGCCAGCAGCCCCTGGAACAATGAGCAGTTCTTC; cdr3_aa: CASSPWNNEQFF
cdr3_length: 13; v_call: TRBV10-2; j_call: TRBJ1-2; clone_size: -; d_call: TRBD1; cdr3_nt: TGCGCCAGCAGTGTCCAGGGGGCCTATGGCTACACCTTC; cdr3_aa: CASSVQGAYGYTF
cdr3_length: 17; v_call: TRBV5-1; j_call: TRBJ2-7; clone_size: -; d_call: TRBD2; cdr3_nt: TGCGCCAGCAGCGGAGTAGGGACTAGCGGCAGCTCCTACGAGCAGTACTTC; cdr3_aa: CASSGVGTSGSSYEQYF
cdr3_length: 18; v_call: TRBV9; j_call: TRBJ1-3; clone_size: -; d_call: -; cdr3_nt: TGTGCCAGCAGCGTTCGGGACGGGGGAGGAGAGCGTGGAAACACCATATATTTT; cdr3_aa: CASSVRDGGGERGNTIYF
cdr3_length: 13; v_call: TRBV4-1; j_call: TRBJ2-2; clone_size: -; d_call: -; cdr3_nt: TGCGCCAGCAGCCAGCTTGCGACCGGGGAGCTGTTTTTT; cdr3_aa: CASSQLATGELFF
cdr3_length: 16; v_call: TRBV3-1; j_call: TRBJ2-7; clone_size: few; d_call: TRBD2; cdr3_nt: TGTGCCAGCAGCCACGTAGGACTAGCGGGAGGCTACGAGCAGTACTTC; cdr3_aa: CASSHVGLAGGYEQYF
cdr3_length: 14; v_call: TRBV2; j_call: TRBJ1-2; clone_size: few; d_call: TRBD1; cdr3_nt: TGTGCCAGCGATACCCGGACAGGGGACTATGGCTACACCTTC; cdr3_aa: CASDTRTGDYGYTF
cdr3_length: 16; v_call: TRBV25-1; j_call: TRBJ1-2; clone_size: -; d_call: -; cdr3_nt: TGTGCCAGCAGTGGACGCCTACCCCCTTCTAACTATGGCTACACCTTC; cdr3_aa: CASSGRLPPSNYGYTF
cdr3_length: 15; v_call: TRBV7-9; j_call: TRBJ2-1; clone_size: many; d_call: -; cdr3_nt: TGTGCCAGCAGCCTACTCACAGGGTTCGGGGATGAGCAGTTCTTC; cdr3_aa: CASSLLTGFGDEQFF
cdr3_length: 14; v_call: TRBV28; j_call: TRBJ1-1; clone_size: -; d_call: TRBD1; cdr3_nt: TGTGCCAGCAGTTTATGGGCAGGGGGCACTGAAGCTTTCTTT; cdr3_aa: CASSLWAGGTEAFF
cdr3_length: 14; v_call: TRBV7-2; j_call: TRBJ2-1; clone_size: -; d_call: TRBD1; cdr3_nt: TGTGCCAGCAGCTTCGGGACAGGGCTTAATGAGCAGTTCTTC; cdr3_aa: CASSFGTGLNEQFF
cdr3_length: 15; v_call: TRBV20-1; j_call: TRBJ2-7; clone_size: -; d_call: TRBD1; cdr3_nt: TGCAGTGCTAGAGATACCGGGACAGGGACCTACGAGCAGTACTTC; cdr3_aa: CSARDTGTGTYEQYF
cdr3_length: 17; v_call: TRBV23-1; j_call: TRBJ2-3; clone_size: many; d_call: -; cdr3_nt: TGCGCCAGCAGCCCCTGTGATGGTACCTCTAGCACAGATACGCAGTATTTT; cdr3_aa: CASSPCDGTSSTDTQYF
cdr3_length: 14; v_call: TRBV5-6; j_call: TRBJ2-1; clone_size: few; d_call: -; cdr3_nt: TGTGCCAGCAGCTCAGGGGCTGGTTACAATGAGCAGTTCTTC; cdr3_aa: CASSSGAGYNEQFF
cdr3_length: 16; v_call: TRBV24-1; j_call: TRBJ2-2; clone_size: -; d_call: TRBD1; cdr3_nt: TGTGCCACCAGTGATTGGGGGACAGATGACACCGGGGAGCTGTTTTTT; cdr3_aa: CATSDWGTDDTGELFF
cdr3_length: 15; v_call: TRBV7-7; j_call: TRBJ2-5; clone_size: -; d_call: -; cdr3_nt: TGTGCCAGCAGCTTAGTTTGGCAGCCCCAAGAGACCCAGTACTTC; cdr3_aa: CASSLVWQPQETQYF
cdr3_length: 18; v_call: TRBV5-1; j_call: TRBJ2-7; clone_size: few; d_call: -; cdr3_nt: TGCGCCAGCAGCATTAGGGGGACCCTTGAAAATCACCCCTACGAGCAGTACTTC; cdr3_aa: CASSIRGTLENHPYEQYF
cdr3_length: 17; v_call: TRBV12-3/TRBV12-4; j_call: TRBJ2-6; clone_size: -; d_call: TRBD1; cdr3_nt: TGTGCCAGCAGTTTGGAAGGGACAGGGACTGGGGCCAACGTCCTGACTTTC; cdr3_aa: CASSLEGTGTGANVLTF
cdr3_length: 13; v_call: TRBV5-1; j_call: TRBJ1-5; clone_size: -; d_call: -; cdr3_nt: TGCGCCAGCAGGTCTGGGACGGGGCAGCCCCAGCATTTT; cdr3_aa: CASRSGTGQPQHF
cdr3_length: 14; v_call: TRBV7-9; j_call: TRBJ2-1; clone_size: many; d_call: TRBD1; cdr3_nt: TGTGCCAGCAGCCCGACGGACAGGTACAATGAGCAGTTCTTC; cdr3_aa: CASSPTDRYNEQFF
cdr3_length: 16; v_call: TRBV20-1; j_call: TRBJ2-1; clone_size: many; d_call: TRBD2; cdr3_nt: TGCAGTGCTAGAGAGCTGACTAGCGGTGCCTACAATGAGCAGTTCTTC; cdr3_aa: CSARELTSGAYNEQFF
cdr3_length: 15; v_call: TRBV6-1; j_call: TRBJ2-7; clone_size: -; d_call: -; cdr3_nt: TGTGCCAGCAGCAGACTGAGACTAGATCACTACGAGCAGTACTTC; cdr3_aa: CASSRLRLDHYEQYF
cdr3_length: 18; v_call: TRBV7-2; j_call: TRBJ2-5; clone_size: few; d_call: -; cdr3_nt: TGTGCCAGCAGCGACCGGAGTAAGGGGGGCGGATTCCTAGAGACCCAGTACTTC; cdr3_aa: CASSDRSKGGGFLETQYF
cdr3_length: 14; v_call: TRBV20-1; j_call: TRBJ1-2; clone_size: few; d_call: -; cdr3_nt: TGCAGTGCTAGAAATCCGGGGCACCCTCATGGCTACACCTTC; cdr3_aa: CSARNPGHPHGYTF
cdr3_length: 15; v_call: TRBV9; j_call: TRBJ2-3; clone_size: few; d_call: -; cdr3_nt: TGTGCCAGCAGCGTAGCCGGGGAGAAGACAGATACGCAGTATTTT; cdr3_aa: CASSVAGEKTDTQYF
cdr3_length: 14; v_call: TRBV24-1; j_call: TRBJ2-2; clone_size: -; d_call: -; cdr3_nt: TGTGCCACCGCAGACAGCCTGAACACCGGGGAGCTGTTTTTT; cdr3_aa: CATADSLNTGELFF
cdr3_length: 15; v_call: TRBV7-6; j_call: TRBJ2-1; clone_size: -; d_call: TRBD2; cdr3_nt: TGTGCCAGCAGCTCACCCGATTACGTAGCGGGAGAGCAGTTCTTC; cdr3_aa: CASSSPDYVAGEQFF
cdr3_length: 14; v_call: TRBV9; j_call: TRBJ1-1; clone_size: -; d_call: -; cdr3_nt: TGTGCCAGCAGCGTAGGTCTCGGTAACACTGAAGCTTTCTTT; cdr3_aa: CASSVGLGNTEAFF
cdr3_length: 18; v_call: TRBV4-1; j_call: TRBJ2-7; clone_size: few; d_call: TRBD2; cdr3_nt: TGCGCCAGCAGCCAGGAACAACCTATAGCGGGAGGGCACAACGAGCAGTACTTC; cdr3_aa: CASSQEQPIAGGHNEQYF
cdr3_length: 13; v_call: TRBV7-9; j_call: TRBJ2-6; clone_size: many; d_call: -; cdr3_nt: TGTGCCAGCAGCTTTCCTGGGGCCAACGTCCTGACTTTC; cdr3_aa: CASSFPGANVLTF
cdr3_length: 14; v_call: TRBV20-1; j_call: TRBJ1-5; clone_size: -; d_call: -; cdr3_nt: TGCAGTGCTAGCTTTTCAGGATACAATCAGCCCCAGCATTTT; cdr3_aa: CSASFSGYNQPQHF
cdr3_length: 12; v_call: TRBV10-3; j_call: TRBJ1-4; clone_size: -; d_call: -; cdr3_nt: TGTGCCATCAGGGACTATGAGGAAAAACTGTTTTTT; cdr3_aa: CAIRDYEEKLFF
cdr3_length: 14; v_call: TRBV7-9; j_call: TRBJ2-7; clone_size: many; d_call: -; cdr3_nt: TGTGCCAGCAGCTTCAGCGCTCCTACCTACGAGCAGTACTTC; cdr3_aa: CASSFSAPTYEQYF
cdr3_length: 15; v_call: TRBV15; j_call: TRBJ2-7; clone_size: few; d_call: -; cdr3_nt: TGTGCCACCAGCACTCTTGACATACTAGGCTACGAGCAGTACTTC; cdr3_aa: CATSTLDILGYEQYF
cdr3_length: 15; v_call: TRBV12-3/TRBV12-4; j_call: TRBJ1-6; clone_size: once; d_call: -; cdr3_nt: TGTGCCAGCAGTTTAGGCCCGGGTGGGGCGCCACCCCTCCACTTT; cdr3_aa: CASSLGPGGAPPLHF
cdr3_length: 16; v_call: TRBV27; j_call: TRBJ2-7; clone_size: -; d_call: TRBD2; cdr3_nt: TGTGCCAGCAGTTTAGTGACTAGCGGGTCAACCTACGAGCAGTACTTC; cdr3_aa: CASSLVTSGSTYEQYF
cdr3_length: 13; v_call: TRBV7-3; j_call: TRBJ2-1; clone_size: -; d_call: -; cdr3_nt: TGTGCCAGCAGCTTATCGGGAGCGGGTGAGCAGTTCTTC; cdr3_aa: CASSLSGAGEQFF
cdr3_length: 19; v_call: TRBV5-1; j_call: TRBJ2-2; clone_size: few; d_call: TRBD1; cdr3_nt: TGCGCCAGCAGCTTTCCGACCTCTGGGACAGGGGTGGTCGACGGGGAGCTGTTTTTT; cdr3_aa: CASSFPTSGTGVVDGELFF
cdr3_length: 14; v_call: TRBV4-1; j_call: TRBJ2-7; clone_size: -; d_call: TRBD1; cdr3_nt: TGCGCCAGCAGCCACGGACAGGGGGCCTACGAGCAGTACTTC; cdr3_aa: CASSHGQGAYEQYF
cdr3_length: 15; v_call: TRBV19; j_call: TRBJ2-7; clone_size: few; d_call: -; cdr3_nt: TGTGCCAGTAGTTCCCTCAACGGGGGAAACTACGAGCAGTACTTC; cdr3_aa: CASSSLNGGNYEQYF
cdr3_length: 14; v_call: TRBV20-1; j_call: TRBJ1-5; clone_size: few; d_call: -; cdr3_nt: TGCAGTGCTAGGGGACGGGCGGACAATCAGCCCCAGCATTTT; cdr3_aa: CSARGRADNQPQHF
cdr3_length: 15; v_call: TRBV20-1; j_call: TRBJ2-5; clone_size: -; d_call: TRBD2; cdr3_nt: TGCAGTGCTAAAGTATACCTAGCGGGGGTAGAGACCCAGTACTTC; cdr3_aa: CSAKVYLAGVETQYF
cdr3_length: 13; v_call: TRBV24-1; j_call: TRBJ2-5; clone_size: few; d_call: -; cdr3_nt: TGTGCCACCAGTGATTCCCTCCAAGAGACCCAGTACTTC; cdr3_aa: CATSDSLQETQYF
cdr3_length: 12; v_call: TRBV7-9; j_call: TRBJ1-2; clone_size: -; d_call: -; cdr3_nt: TGTGCCAGCAGCTCGACAAGGGGAGGCTACACCTTC; cdr3_aa: CASSSTRGGYTF
cdr3_length: 19; v_call: TRBV15; j_call: TRBJ2-2; clone_size: -; d_call: TRBD2; cdr3_nt: TGTGCCACCAGCGGCGAAGCTCAGACTAGCGGGGGGACCACCGGGGAGCTGTTTTTT; cdr3_aa: CATSGEAQTSGGTTGELFF
cdr3_length: 14; v_call: TRBV12-3/TRBV12-4; j_call: TRBJ2-7; clone_size: few; d_call: -; cdr3_nt: TGTGCCAGCAGTACGCGGGACACTTCCTACGAGCAGTACTTC; cdr3_aa: CASSTRDTSYEQYF
cdr3_length: 15; v_call: TRBV9; j_call: TRBJ1-3; clone_size: -; d_call: TRBD1; cdr3_nt: TGTGCCAGCAGCGTTTCCGGGACAGGGGCCGACACCATATATTTT; cdr3_aa: CASSVSGTGADTIYF
cdr3_length: 16; v_call: TRBV15; j_call: TRBJ2-3; clone_size: -; d_call: TRBD2; cdr3_nt: TGTGCCACCAGCACCATAGCGGGAGGGCCCACAGATACGCAGTATTTT; cdr3_aa: CATSTIAGGPTDTQYF
cdr3_length: 13; v_call: TRBV14; j_call: TRBJ2-2; clone_size: few; d_call: -; cdr3_nt: TGTGCCAGCAGCCATCAGAACACCGGGGAGCTGTTTTTT; cdr3_aa: CASSHQNTGELFF